This T cell receptor beta chain originates from a study of blood T cell repertoires in COVID-19. Study-wide background: PBMCs, B-cell-depleted T cells, or T cells were the source of the cDNA or gDNA that made up the material.

Germline CDR1 is SGHDT and CDR2 is YYEEEE. The CDR3 has 16 amino acids. Trimming cost V 3 bases and J 3 bases, with 16 bases left between them. Original methodology: Amplification of reference gene primers was used by the study to estimate nucleated cell counts. Profiled with immunoSEQ multiplex PCR; TCRdb holds only in-frame clones, not every one. V and J calls and clone size are copied from that table; D and trimming were computed from the DNA. This table has 90,000 to 150,000 clones, 85% to 90% appearing once. Sequenced sample: peripheral blood. The sequence was collected from a human donor with acute or convalescent COVID-19. The donor label of this sample is uncertain. The chain couples TRBV5-6 to TRBJ2-4; TRBD2 might be the D (6 bases). This CDR3 reads CASSSAGLYGKNIQYF. Written as DNA, the CDR3 is TGTGCCAGCAGCTCGGCGGGACTCTACGGCAAAAACATTCAGTACTTC.